This T cell receptor beta chain was identified during a study of T cell responses to AZD1222 COVID-19 vaccine. Profiling relied on immunoSEQ multiplex PCR, and the TCRdb table lists in-frame clones only, not all of them. Among approximately 150,000 clones, 85% to 95% were seen once, and the ten largest hold 1.3%. From germline, CDR1 is SGDLS and CDR2 YYNGEE. The V and J ends lost 6 bases and 1 base respectively, with 13 bases between them. This CDR3 spans 14 amino acids. The receptor was isolated from an adult in good health. Sequences were derived from peripheral blood, sampled on day 0 of AZD1222 vaccination. The rearrangement uses TRBV9 and TRBJ1-1; D perhaps matches TRBD1 (5 bases). The CDR3 DNA sequence: TGTGCCAGCACAAGAGGGACGGGGAACACTGAAGCTTTCTTT. Its protein is CASTRGTGNTEAFF.